The sequence of this TCR beta chain was determined in a study of cytomegalovirus exposure and HLA in healthy donors. On the study more broadly: Out of 398 genotyped donors, less than 90% belonged to the Caucasian-associated ancestry cluster.

A multiplex PCR was run with 60 Vbeta primers and 13 Jbeta primers. Assay used: immunoSEQ multiplex PCR; TCRdb lists only in-frame clones, some missing. The profile shows more than 95,000 clones, 76% of them singletons. General study findings and limits: Based on reports, TCR beta sequences accurately predicted HLA-A and HLA-B alleles for most subjects.

The germline V gene encodes CDR1 SNHLY and CDR2 FYNNEI. The V gene end was trimmed by 4 bases and the J gene end by 7 bases; junction bases not matched to a gene: 7. This CDR3 region has 14 residues. With respect to this clone: Its antigen is not known.

The receptor was derived from a woman in her late teens or twenties in good health and CMV-seropositive. The sample comprised PBMCs. The chain has TRBV2 and TRBJ2-1, with 7 bases aligning to TRBD2. CDR3 nucleotide sequence: TGTGCCAGCAGTGGACTAGCAAATAGGAATGAGCAGTTCTTC. Translated, it gives CASSGLANRNEQFF.